The rows below give T cell receptor beta chains drawn from one sample of a study of blood T cells in healthy people across ages. TCRdb passed the 5' RACE reads through MiXCR, listing each CDR3 protein once. The table records about a million distinct CDR3 sequences, roughly 43% of them present only once. The sequencing sample was made of blood. These TCRs come from a man aged 25-45 years in good health. CDR3s include the opening cysteine and the closing phenylalanine or tryptophan. Each record gives: clone size, J gene, D gene, V gene, CDR3 DNA, CDR3 protein. The D gene is left open where the match is weak. Clone size is stated in some rows and not others, as once, few, many or a class when expanded.

-	TRBJ2-3	TRBD2	TRBV2	TGTGCCAGCCCGGGACTAGCCCCTACCACAGATACGCAGTATTTT	CASPGLAPTTDTQYF
-	TRBJ2-3	TRBD1	TRBV11-1	TGTGCCAGCAGCTTAGGCAGGGGGCAAAATACGCAGTATTTT	CASSLGRGQNTQYF
few	TRBJ1-1	-	TRBV11-2	TGTGCCAGCAGCGAAACAGTGCCTTCGTTGAACACTGAAGCTTTCTTT	CASSETVPSLNTEAFF
-	TRBJ1-5	-	TRBV27	TGTGCCAGCAGTGTAGTAGGGAGTCAGCCCCAGCATTTT	CASSVVGSQPQHF
-	TRBJ2-7	-	TRBV4-3	TGCGCCAGCAGCCAAGATCTGCGACAATCCTACGAGCAGTACTTC	CASSQDLRQSYEQYF
-	TRBJ2-7	-	TRBV7-2	TGTGCCAGCAGCCCGGTGCAGGGGCTCACTGGCTACGAGCAGTACTTC	CASSPVQGLTGYEQYF
few	TRBJ2-7	TRBD1	TRBV6-2/TRBV6-3	TGTGCCAGCAGTCTTCTCGGACAGGGAGTAGGCGAGCAGTACTTC	CASSLLGQGVGEQYF
few	TRBJ2-7	-	TRBV5-6	TGTGCCAGCACCAGGGACAACTACGAGCAGTACTTC	CASTRDNYEQYF
-	TRBJ2-3	-	TRBV6-2/TRBV6-3	TGTGCCAGCAGTTACTCGTGGGGGGCCGACGCATTGGATACGCAGTATTTT	CASSYSWGADALDTQYF
-	TRBJ2-5	-	TRBV6-5	TGTGCCAGCAGCCGGGGTGGGATGGAGACCCAGTACTTC	CASSRGGMETQYF
-	TRBJ1-2	-	TRBV6-5	TGTGCCAGCAGTTACTCTGGGGTTGGCTACACCTTC	CASSYSGVGYTF
-	TRBJ2-7	-	TRBV12-3/TRBV12-4	TGTGCCAGCAGTTTGATGAGGACCGAGCAGTACTTC	CASSLMRTEQYF
-	TRBJ2-3	-	TRBV6-2/TRBV6-3	TGTGCCAGCAGTAACGGACGGGCCACAGATACGCAGTATTTT	CASSNGRATDTQYF
-	TRBJ1-1	-	TRBV12-3/TRBV12-4	TGTGCCAGCAGACCGTCAGGGGTGAACACTGAAGCTTTCTTT	CASRPSGVNTEAFF
-	TRBJ2-5	TRBD1	TRBV29-1	TGCAGCGTCCTACTCCAAAGACAGGGAACTCAAGAGACCCAGTACTTC	CSVLLQRQGTQETQYF
-	TRBJ2-1	TRBD1	TRBV7-6	TGTGCCAGCAGCCCAGGGACAGAGATCTACGAGCAGTTCTTC	CASSPGTEIYEQFF
few	TRBJ2-7	-	TRBV5-6	TGTGCCAGCAGCCGACTGGTAGGGTCAAACTCCTACGAGCAGTACTTC	CASSRLVGSNSYEQYF
-	TRBJ2-1	TRBD2	TRBV7-6	TGTGCCAGCAGCTTTATCAGCGGGGGCAACAATGAGCAGTTCTTC	CASSFISGGNNEQFF
few	TRBJ2-3	-	TRBV11-2	TGTGCCAGCACCTTACTGGGGACATCCTCAGATACGCAGTATTTT	CASTLLGTSSDTQYF
few	TRBJ1-4	-	TRBV10-3	TGTGCCGCCAAGGACGGACCCAATGAAAAACTGTTTTTT	CAAKDGPNEKLFF
-	TRBJ1-6	-	TRBV6-1	TGTGCCAGCAGGGCCCATTCACCCCTCCACTTT	CASRAHSPLHF
-	TRBJ1-2	-	TRBV3-1	TGTGCCAGCAGCCAAGAGGTGACACCACAAAGTTATGGCTACACCTTC	CASSQEVTPQSYGYTF
once	TRBJ2-4	-	TRBV28	TGTGCCGTTCAAAATAGGGCCAAAAACATTCAGTACTTC	CAVQNRAKNIQYF
few	TRBJ2-7	TRBD1	TRBV3-1	TGTGCCAGCAGCCAATCGTGGACAGGGATTTACGAGCAGTACTTC	CASSQSWTGIYEQYF
-	TRBJ2-2	-	TRBV12-3/TRBV12-4	TGTGCCAGCCAAAATCCCCCGCTAGCGCTCACCGGGGAGCTGTTTTTT	CASQNPPLALTGELFF
few	TRBJ1-2	-	TRBV20-1	TGCAGTGCTAGAGTAGACATGGGATATGGCTACACCTTC	CSARVDMGYGYTF
-	TRBJ2-1	TRBD2	TRBV20-1	TGCAGTGCTAGAGTTAGCGGGGGATACTCCTACAATGAGCAGTTCTTC	CSARVSGGYSYNEQFF
few	TRBJ2-5	TRBD2	TRBV28	TGTGCCAGCAGTTGGGGGATACGACTAGCGGGGGGCAAAGAGACCCAGTACTTC	CASSWGIRLAGGKETQYF
-	TRBJ2-1	-	TRBV4-3	TGCGCCAGCAGCCAAGGGTGGACGGAGTACAATGAGCAGTTCTTC	CASSQGWTEYNEQFF
-	TRBJ2-5	-	TRBV7-9	TGTGCCAGCAGCATCCCGGGAACCCAAGAGACCCAGTACTTC	CASSIPGTQETQYF
-	TRBJ2-7	TRBD1	TRBV5-1	TGCGCCACTATGGGGACAGGGGGCGCCCGCAGCTCCTACGAGCAGTACTTC	CATMGTGGARSSYEQYF
-	TRBJ2-5	TRBD1	TRBV28	TGTGCCAGCCTCGGGACAGCCTACCAAGAGACCCAGTACTTC	CASLGTAYQETQYF
-	TRBJ2-7	-	TRBV27	TGTGCCAGCAGTCTGGGGCTGGTAGGCTACGAGCAGTACTTC	CASSLGLVGYEQYF
-	TRBJ1-1	-	TRBV21-1	TGTGCCAGCAGCCCTCCGGGACGGGGAAGAGTAGAGGCGTACACTGAAGCTTTCTTT	CASSPPGRGRVEAYTEAFF
-	TRBJ2-7	-	TRBV10-3	TGTGCCATCAGTTCCGGGACTCAAGGCTACGAGCAGTACTTC	CAISSGTQGYEQYF
many	TRBJ2-1	TRBD1	TRBV2	TGTGCCAGCAGCCCCGGGACAGGGGTCAATGAGCAGTTCTTC	CASSPGTGVNEQFF
few	TRBJ1-2	TRBD1	TRBV5-1	TGCGCCAGCAGCTTGCAGGGGGCGGACTATGGCTACACCTTC	CASSLQGADYGYTF
-	TRBJ2-5	-	TRBV19	TGTGCCAGTAGTATTCCAGTTCGGGCAGGCCAAGAGACCCAGTACTTC	CASSIPVRAGQETQYF
-	TRBJ1-2	TRBD1	TRBV7-2	TGTGCCAGCAGCCCCCGACAGGGGGCATTTAGCTACACCTTC	CASSPRQGAFSYTF
-	TRBJ1-6	-	TRBV21-1	TGTGCCAGAGACAGGGGAAATTCACCCCTCCACTTT	CARDRGNSPLHF
once	TRBJ1-1	TRBD1	TRBV7-6	TGTGCCAGCAGCTGGGACAGGGGTAGCACTGAAGCTTTCTTT	CASSWDRGSTEAFF
-	TRBJ2-2	-	TRBV29-1	TGCAGCGTTTCGGGGGCCGGGGAGCTGTTTTTT	CSVSGAGELFF
-	TRBJ2-7	-	TRBV14	TGTGCCAGCAGCCAAGTAACGGGAAGATACGAGCAGTACTTC	CASSQVTGRYEQYF
-	TRBJ2-7	-	TRBV12-3/TRBV12-4	TGTGCCAGCAGTTTTGGGGAGAGGTACCTACGATCCTACGAGCAGTACTTC	CASSFGERYLRSYEQYF
-	TRBJ2-5	TRBD2	TRBV5-1	TGCGCCAGCAGCTCGGACCTAAGCCGAACTGGGACTAGCGGGGTCCCCCGGGAGCAGTACTTC	CASSSDLSRTGTSGVPREQYF
many	TRBJ2-1	TRBD2	TRBV7-3	TGTGCCAGCAGCTTAGCAGGACTAGCGGACCAGCAGTTCTTC	CASSLAGLADQQFF
-	TRBJ2-7	-	TRBV28	TGTGCCAGCACCACTACCCCCAGGGAAGCACCGACGCAGTACTTC	CASTTTPREAPTQYF
-	TRBJ2-7	TRBD2	TRBV10-3	TGTGCCATCAGACTAGCGGGGTACGAGCAGTACTTC	CAIRLAGYEQYF
-	TRBJ2-3	TRBD2	TRBV7-2	TGTGCCAGCAGCCTGCGTAGCGGGGGAGGTACAGATACGCAGTATTTT	CASSLRSGGGTDTQYF
-	TRBJ2-6	-	TRBV4-3	TGCGCCAGCAGCCAAGATCAAGGGGCTGGGGCCAACGTCCTGACTTTC	CASSQDQGAGANVLTF
many	TRBJ2-1	TRBD2	TRBV28	TGTGCCAGCACCCCTGGCGGGGGGGAGTACAATGAGCAGTTCTTC	CASTPGGGEYNEQFF
many	TRBJ2-5	TRBD2	TRBV3-1	TGTGCCAGCAGCCCCCCTATCGGGACTAGCGGGCCGTACCAAGAGACCCAGTACTTC	CASSPPIGTSGPYQETQYF
-	TRBJ2-7	TRBD1	TRBV20-1	TGCAGTGCTAGAGACCCCTCGGACAGGGCCCTCTACGAGCAGTACTTC	CSARDPSDRALYEQYF